This T cell receptor beta chain stems from a study of identical twins. Notes on the study in general: While abundant cord blood beta clonotypes carried fewer insertions, memory repertoires showed no such pattern.

This clonotype was counted a few times. Its antigen is currently unknown. Template switching supplied a universal primer site; unique molecular identifiers were carried on the cDNA. One entry per CDR3 protein results from TCRdb running MiXCR on the 5' RACE reads. Here the sample spans 700,000 to 950,000 distinct CDR3 sequences, about 12% being singletons. CDR3 size: 14 residues. Between the trimmed V and J ends, which lost 1 base and 6 bases, there was a span of 13 bases. Germline V gene lookup returns CDR1 SGHRS and CDR2 YFSETQ. These same data were also listed under a study on yellow fever vaccine responses in identical twins. From that paper: Twin vaccine T cell responses reportedly seemed partly convergent, partly personalized.

This TCR was recovered from a woman aged 18-30 years in good health. Sequenced sample: PBMCs. The chain employs TRBV5-1 and TRBJ1-2, with D unclear. The CDR3 sequence is CASSLNLGGDGYTF. Written as DNA, the CDR3 is TGCGCCAGCAGCTTGAATTTAGGTGGGGATGGCTACACCTTC.